This T cell receptor beta chain is from a study of regulatory T cells in long-lasting Graves disease. Broader study findings: Since the sample size was small, accuracy may have been reduced. Study of thyroid tissue was not done, with only peripheral blood studied.

This clonotype was picked up many times. Its antigen remains unknown. Germline lookup yields CDR1 ENHRY and CDR2 SYGVKD. The ends lost 3 bases at V and 4 bases at J; junction bases unmatched: 6. This CDR3 has 14 amino acids. Time point in this sample: persistent/refractory GD, antithyroid drugs over 5 years with positive TRAb. Following extraction of RNA from PBMCs, that RNA was used to make the TCR library. Investigators prepared the TCR beta libraries by applying iRepertoire HTBI primers and Arm-PCR of CDR3 regions. One entry per CDR3 protein results from TCRdb running MiXCR on the multiplex PCR reads. The sample includes about 470,000 distinct CDR3 sequences, around 21% of them seen just once.

The gene calls are TRBV10-3 and TRBJ2-7; 7 nucleotides align to TRBD1. This specimen was peripheral blood mononuclear cells (PBMCs), taken when the disease was refractory, from a patient treated with antithyroid drugs. The clonotype was recovered from a female donor with Graves disease. DNA for the CDR3: TGTGCCATCAGTGAACCGGGACAGACTTACGAGCAGTACTTC. Translating gives CAISEPGQTYEQYF.